These 24 T cell receptor beta chains share one sample of origin, sequenced in a study of PD-1 blockade in classical Hodgkin lymphoma (dated by TCRdb to about 2020). The library was generated by the immunoSEQ multiplex PCR assay. TCRdb's version of the immuneACCESS table is confined to in-frame rearrangements and falls short of the full clone set. An unresolved V gene accounts for under half of the shortfall where checked; the remainder is of unknown origin. The sample profile shows tens of thousands of clones; around 87% of them were found once. The ten biggest clones cover 0.4% to 0.45% of the sample. The time point label for this specimen denotes: cycle 4 day 1 (C4D1), after less than 7 weeks of nivolumab. Relapse after autologous stem cell transplantation had occurred in all trial patients, and cohorts A, B and C were distinguished by prior brentuximab vedotin exposure. CD4+ T cells were purified from thawed PBMCs by magnetic negative selection with a Miltenyi CD4+ T cell isolation kit.

The sequences come from CD4+ T cells from blood, collected before the fourth cycle of nivolumab. These receptors were taken from a human donor with classical Hodgkin lymphoma.

This clone was counted once. The rearrangement uses TRBV5-1 and TRBJ2-5, with D unclear. The CDR3 is made up of 13 amino acids. From germline, CDR1 is SGHRS and CDR2 YFSETQ. V was shortened by 5 bases and J by 1 base, with 9 bases between the two germline ends. Here the CDR3 reads CASRTALQETQYF. CDR3 nucleotides: TGCGCCAGCAGGACGGCCCTCCAAGAGACCCAGTACTTC.

The V gene is TRBV11-2, the J gene TRBJ2-5, with 7 nucleotides matching TRBD2. The CDR3 has 14 residues. Germline values: CDR1 SGHAT, CDR2 FQNNGV. After removal of 1 base from V and 6 bases from J, the junction contained 5 bases not matched to a gene. The CDR3 sequence: CASSLAGGGQTQYF. The DNA for the CDR3 is TGTGCCAGCAGCTTAGCGGGAGGCGGTCAGACCCAGTACTTC.

The rearrangement uses TRBV27 and TRBJ2-1; 8 bases match TRBD2. Per germline, CDR1 MNHEY and CDR2 SMNVEV (reference sequence). This CDR3 region has 15 residues. The ends lost 3 bases at V and 8 bases at J; junction bases unmatched: 9. The CDR3 loop reads CASSFDRGGIDEQFF. The DNA for the CDR3 is TGTGCCAGCAGTTTTGATCGGGGGGGCATCGATGAGCAGTTCTTC.

The chain joins TRBV25-1 to TRBJ2-7; perhaps TRBD2 as D (6 bases). Germline CDR1 reads MGHDK; CDR2 reads SYGVNS. The CDR3 spans 13 residues. Trimming removed 2 bases from V and 2 bases from J, with 7 bases in between. This chain's CDR3 is CASSEPSAYEQYF. CDR3 in DNA: TGTGCCAGCAGTGAACCTAGCGCCTACGAGCAGTACTTC.

The chain recombines TRBV7-2 with TRBJ1-2; D is uncertain. V lost 1 base to trimming and J lost 4 bases, with 7 bases between them. Germline assignment: CDR1 SGHTA and CDR2 FQGNSA. This CDR3 is built from 13 residues. CDR3 DNA: TGTGCCAGCAGCTTAGATGGTTCCTATGGCTACACCTTC. It encodes CASSLDGSYGYTF.

The rearrangement uses TRBV10-3 and TRBJ2-3, with D hard to call. Germline lookup yields CDR1 ENHRY and CDR2 SYGVKD. Deletions cut 0 bases from V and 2 bases from J, with 9 bases between. The CDR3 is 15 residues long. In DNA form, the CDR3 reads TGTGCCATCAGTGAGTCGATTCACCCCACAGATACGCAGTATTTT. Translation gives CAISESIHPTDTQYF.

The table lists this clone with a few counts. V and J are TRBV7-6 and TRBJ1-5; a possible D gene is TRBD1 (5 bases). The CDR3 length is 13 residues. Germline CDR1 and CDR2: SGHVS and FNYEAQ. The ends were cut back, 0 bases at V and 7 bases at J, with 7 bases in the middle. The CDR3 DNA sequence: TGTGCCAGCAGCTTAGCAGGGGACCAGCCCCAGCATTTT. Protein: CASSLAGDQPQHF.

The V call is TRBV19, the J call TRBJ2-7; D might be TRBD2 (6 bases). Looked up from germline, CDR1 is LNHDA and CDR2 is SQIVND (reference sequence). This CDR3 has 13 residues. The V and J ends lost 6 bases and 5 bases respectively, with 14 bases between them. The CDR3 bases are TGTGCCAGTAGGCGGGACGGAGGGAACGAGCAGTACTTC. Translation gives CASRRDGGNEQYF.

This chain joins TRBV5-6 and TRBJ1-6; 8 bases are shared with TRBD1. Germline CDR1 is SGHDT and CDR2 is YYEEEE. CDR3 length: 15 residues. V lost 4 bases to trimming and J lost 9 bases; unmatched junction nucleotides: 9. CDR3 amino acids: CASSLRGTGPSPLHF. CDR3 bases: TGTGCCAGCAGCCTGCGCGGGACAGGTCCTTCACCCCTCCACTTT.

This clone was seen just once. V and J are TRBV7-2 and TRBJ2-2; D remains ambiguous. The germline V and J ends were trimmed by 7 bases and 4 bases, with 7 bases remaining between them. The CDR3 sequence is 12 residues long. Germline CDR1 is SGHTA and CDR2 is FQGNSA. CDR3 in amino acids: CASNDPTGELFF. The CDR3 coding sequence is TGTGCCAGCAACGATCCCACCGGGGAGCTGTTTTTT.

The V gene is TRBV5-6, the J gene TRBJ1-3; D is ambiguous. Deletions cut 7 bases from V and 3 bases from J, with 8 bases between. This CDR3 contains 12 residues. Germline-derived CDR1 and CDR2 are SGHDT and YYEEEE. The DNA for the CDR3 is TGTGCCAGCGGGTCCCTTGGAAACACCATATATTTT. Residues: CASGSLGNTIYF.

The count of this clone is one. The CDR3 loop reads CASSLAPLAGQETQYF. As DNA, the CDR3 is TGTGCCAGCAGCTTAGCGCCCCTAGCGGGGCAAGAGACCCAGTACTTC. The chain combines TRBV7-2 with TRBJ2-5, with 9 nucleotides matching TRBD2. The V gene end was trimmed by 0 bases and the J gene end by 2 bases; junction bases not matched to a gene: 4. The CDR3 is made up of 16 amino acids. The V gene's germline CDR1 is SGHTA and CDR2 FQGNSA.

The chain couples TRBV15 to TRBJ1-6; a possible D gene is TRBD1 (6 bases). In germline, CDR1 is LNHNV, CDR2 YYDKDF (reference sequence). The CDR3 has 17 amino acids. V dropped 1 base and J dropped 6 bases, with 16 bases sitting between them. Here the CDR3 DNA reads TGTGCCACCAGCAGAGCCCCCAGGGGAAAGGGTAATTCACCCCTCCACTTT. This gives the protein CATSRAPRGKGNSPLHF.

V usage is TRBV18 and J usage is TRBJ2-1; either TRBD1 or TRBD2 may supply D (5 bases each). Germline loops: CDR1 KGHSH, CDR2 LQKENI. The ends were cut back, 2 bases at V and 5 bases at J, with 16 bases in the middle. The CDR3 totals 16 residues. CDR3 in amino acids: CASSPATGTSHNEQFF. In DNA form, the CDR3 reads TGTGCCAGCTCACCAGCGACCGGGACGTCTCACAATGAGCAGTTCTTC.

The DNA for the CDR3 is TGTGCCAGCACGCATCTAGTACAGGGGGGAAATGAGCAGTTCTTC. Protein product: CASTHLVQGGNEQFF. The genes are TRBV7-9 and TRBJ2-1; 8 nucleotides line up with TRBD1. Germline assignment: CDR1 SEHNR and CDR2 FQNEAQ (reference sequence). CDR3 length equals 15 residues. The V and J ends lost 7 bases and 7 bases, in that order; junction bases with no gene match: 12.

The chain combines TRBV28 with TRBJ1-2; a possible D gene is TRBD1 (5 bases). The CDR3 loop spans 15 amino acids. CDR1 is MDHEN, CDR2 SYDVKM, per germline. With 5 bases removed from V and 4 bases from J, the gap between germline ends came to 17 bases. The CDR3 DNA sequence: TGTGCCAGCAGTCCTCCCAGGGTGGCTCGCTATGGCTACACCTTC. This translates into CASSPPRVARYGYTF.

The CDR3 loop is CASSTAVRGNEKLFF. The CDR3 DNA reads as TGTGCCAGCAGTACCGCCGTTAGGGGTAATGAAAAACTGTTTTTT. The chain links TRBV28 to TRBJ1-4; TRBD1 is a possible D gene (5 bases). CDR3 length equals 15 residues. Germline CDR1 and CDR2: MDHEN and SYDVKM. V shed 5 bases and J shed 4 bases, with 14 bases lying between them.

The chain employs TRBV27 and TRBJ1-5; no firm D call. The CDR3 sequence is 14 residues long. The V and J ends lost 5 bases and 2 bases respectively, with 10 bases between them. Germline assignment: CDR1 MNHEY and CDR2 SMNVEV (reference sequence). In DNA, the CDR3 is TGTGCCAGCAGTGTAATTTCGGGCAATCAGCCCCAGCATTTT. The encoded protein is CASSVISGNQPQHF.

This chain uses TRBV27 with TRBJ2-3; 7 nucleotides align to TRBD1. Germline V CDR1 and CDR2: MNHEY, SMNVEV (reference sequence). With V trimmed by 6 bases and J by 7 bases, 10 bases remained unmatched. CDR3 length equals 14 residues. DNA for the CDR3: TGTGCCAGCAGAGGGACAGAAATCCCCCATACGCAGTATTTT. Protein product: CASRGTEIPHTQYF.

This chain joins TRBV5-8 and TRBJ1-3; D remains unclear. V lost 4 bases and J 5 bases, leaving 13 bases between the germline ends. Germline assignment: CDR1 SGHTS and CDR2 YDEGEE. The CDR3 covers 14 residues. This CDR3 reads CASSETKKRNTIYF. The CDR3 bases are TGTGCCAGCAGCGAAACGAAAAAGAGAAACACCATATATTTT.

The chain carries TRBV6-1 and TRBJ2-7; no clear D gene. The CDR3 spans 13 residues. Germline-derived CDR1 and CDR2 are MNHNS and SASEGT. V lost 6 bases, J lost 2 bases, and 11 bases lay in between. The CDR3, as DNA: TGTGCCAGCAGCCACGACGGGCCCTACGAGCAGTACTTC. It yields the protein CASSHDGPYEQYF.

This rearrangement joins TRBV4-1 to TRBJ2-2; D is uncertain. The length of the CDR3 is 14 residues. CDR1 MGHRA and CDR2 YSYEKL come from the germline V gene. The V end lost 0 bases, the J end lost 3 bases, and 5 bases lay between the germline ends. CDR3 nucleotides: TGCGCCAGCAGCCAAGAGGCGTACACCGGGGAGCTGTTTTTT. This sequence encodes CASSQEAYTGELFF.

This clone is a singleton in its sample. The chain joins TRBV6-5 to TRBJ1-1, with 8 bases lining up with TRBD1. V gave up 1 base and J gave up 4 bases; unmatched junction bases: 5. This CDR3 spans 15 amino acids. CDR1 is MNHEY, CDR2 SVGAGI, per germline. CDR3 region: CASSYLRQGTTEAFF. The CDR3 region has the DNA TGTGCCAGCAGTTACTTGAGACAGGGGACCACTGAAGCTTTCTTT.

This clone was detected only once. The chain couples TRBV5-1 to TRBJ1-1, with D unclear. The CDR3 totals 14 residues. V shed 3 bases and J shed 3 bases, with 12 bases lying between them. Germline assignment: CDR1 SGHRS and CDR2 YFSETQ. This chain's CDR3 is CASSSLPVDTEAFF. The CDR3 region has the DNA TGCGCCAGCAGCTCGTTACCGGTGGACACTGAAGCTTTCTTT.